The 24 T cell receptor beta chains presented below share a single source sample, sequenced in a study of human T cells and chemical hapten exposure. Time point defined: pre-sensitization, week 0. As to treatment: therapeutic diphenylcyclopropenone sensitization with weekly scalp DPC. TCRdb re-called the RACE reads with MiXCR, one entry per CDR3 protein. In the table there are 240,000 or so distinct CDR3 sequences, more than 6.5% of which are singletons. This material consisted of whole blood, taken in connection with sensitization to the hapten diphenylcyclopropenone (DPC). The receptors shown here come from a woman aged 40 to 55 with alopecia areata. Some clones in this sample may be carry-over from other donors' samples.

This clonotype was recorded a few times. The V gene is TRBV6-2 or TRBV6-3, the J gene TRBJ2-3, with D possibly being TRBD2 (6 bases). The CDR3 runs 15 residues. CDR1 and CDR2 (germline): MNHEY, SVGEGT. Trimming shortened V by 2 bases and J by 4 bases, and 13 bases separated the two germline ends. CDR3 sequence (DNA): TGTGCCAGCAGTTACGCGGGGAGTAAGGCAGATACGCAGTATTTT. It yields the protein CASSYAGSKADTQYF.

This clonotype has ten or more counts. CDR3 coding DNA: TGCAGTGCTCCCCGCGGAGGGGGCTTGGCCAAAAACATTCAGTACTTC. Amino acid sequence: CSAPRGGGLAKNIQYF. The rearrangement joins TRBV20-1 to TRBJ2-4; tentatively, D is TRBD1 (7 bases). The length of the CDR3 is 16 residues. CDR1 and CDR2 (germline): DFQATT, SNEGSKA (reference sequence). The V end was cut by 5 bases, the J end by 1 base, with 18 bases between.

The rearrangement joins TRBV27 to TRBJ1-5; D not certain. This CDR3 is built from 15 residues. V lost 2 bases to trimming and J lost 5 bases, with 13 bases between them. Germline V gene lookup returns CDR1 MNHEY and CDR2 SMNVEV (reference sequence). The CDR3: CASSLARAGDQPQHF. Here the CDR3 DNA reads TGTGCCAGCAGTTTAGCCCGGGCCGGGGATCAGCCCCAGCATTTT.

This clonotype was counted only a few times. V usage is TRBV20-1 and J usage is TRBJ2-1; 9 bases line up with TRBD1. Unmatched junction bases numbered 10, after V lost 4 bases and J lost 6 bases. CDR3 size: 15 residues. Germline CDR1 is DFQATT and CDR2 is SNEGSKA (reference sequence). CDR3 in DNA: TGCAGTGCTACCGGGACAGGGCCCCGGGGCAATGAGCAGTTCTTC. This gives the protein CSATGTGPRGNEQFF.

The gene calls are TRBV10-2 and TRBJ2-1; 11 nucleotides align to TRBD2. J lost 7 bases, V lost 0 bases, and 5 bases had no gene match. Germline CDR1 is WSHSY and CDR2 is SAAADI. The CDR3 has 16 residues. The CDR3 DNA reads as TGCGCCAGCAGTGAGTCGACTAGCGGGATTTTGAATGAGCAGTTCTTC. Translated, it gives CASSESTSGILNEQFF.

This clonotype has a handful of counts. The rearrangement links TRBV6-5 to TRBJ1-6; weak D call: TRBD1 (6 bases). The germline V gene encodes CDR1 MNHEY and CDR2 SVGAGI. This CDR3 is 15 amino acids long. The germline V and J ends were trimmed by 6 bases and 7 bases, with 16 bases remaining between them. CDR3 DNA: TGTGCCAGCAGAGACCTTGGACAGCGAAATTCACCCCTCCACTTT. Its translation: CASRDLGQRNSPLHF.

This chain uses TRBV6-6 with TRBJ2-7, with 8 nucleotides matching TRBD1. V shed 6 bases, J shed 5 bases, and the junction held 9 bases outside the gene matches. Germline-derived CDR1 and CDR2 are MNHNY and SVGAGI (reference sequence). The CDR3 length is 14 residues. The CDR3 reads CASSLQGAWNEQYF. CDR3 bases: TGTGCCAGCAGCCTGCAGGGGGCCTGGAACGAGCAGTACTTC.

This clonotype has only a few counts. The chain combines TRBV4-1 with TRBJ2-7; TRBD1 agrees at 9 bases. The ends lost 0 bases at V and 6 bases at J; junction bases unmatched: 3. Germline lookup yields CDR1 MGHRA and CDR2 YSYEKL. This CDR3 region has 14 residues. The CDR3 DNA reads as TGCGCCAGCAGCCAAGAGGACAGGGGTGCCGAGCAGTACTTC. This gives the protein CASSQEDRGAEQYF.

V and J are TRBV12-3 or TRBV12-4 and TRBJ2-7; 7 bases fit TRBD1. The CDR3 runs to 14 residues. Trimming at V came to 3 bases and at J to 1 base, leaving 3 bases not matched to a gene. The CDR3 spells CASSLGTASYEQYF. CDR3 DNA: TGTGCCAGCAGTTTGGGGACAGCATCCTACGAGCAGTACTTC.

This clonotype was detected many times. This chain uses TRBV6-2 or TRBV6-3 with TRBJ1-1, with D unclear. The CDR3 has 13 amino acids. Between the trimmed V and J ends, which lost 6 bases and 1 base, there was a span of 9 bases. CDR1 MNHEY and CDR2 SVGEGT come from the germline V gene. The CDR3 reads CASSLRENTEAFF. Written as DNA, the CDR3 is TGTGCCAGCAGCTTAAGGGAGAACACTGAAGCTTTCTTT.

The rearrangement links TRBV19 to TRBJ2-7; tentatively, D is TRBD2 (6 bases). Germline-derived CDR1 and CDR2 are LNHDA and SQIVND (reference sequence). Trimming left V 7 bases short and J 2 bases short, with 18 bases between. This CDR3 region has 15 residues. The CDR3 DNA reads TGTGCCAGTACCTCCAGTGGTAGCGGAACCTACGAGCAGTACTTC. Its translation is CASTSSGSGTYEQYF.

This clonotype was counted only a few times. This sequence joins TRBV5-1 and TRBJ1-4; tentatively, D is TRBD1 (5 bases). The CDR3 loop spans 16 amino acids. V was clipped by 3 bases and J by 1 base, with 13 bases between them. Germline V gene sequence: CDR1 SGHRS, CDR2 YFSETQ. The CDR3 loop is CASSWGGRITNEKLFF. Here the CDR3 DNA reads TGCGCCAGCAGCTGGGGCGGACGGATAACTAATGAAAAACTGTTTTTT. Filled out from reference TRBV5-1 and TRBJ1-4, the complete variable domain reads KAGVTQTPRYLIKTRGQQVTLSCSPISGHRSVSWYQQTPGQGLQFLFEYFSETQRNKGNFPGRFSGRQFSNSRSEMNVSTLELGDSALYLCASSWGGRITNEKLFFGSGTQLSVL.

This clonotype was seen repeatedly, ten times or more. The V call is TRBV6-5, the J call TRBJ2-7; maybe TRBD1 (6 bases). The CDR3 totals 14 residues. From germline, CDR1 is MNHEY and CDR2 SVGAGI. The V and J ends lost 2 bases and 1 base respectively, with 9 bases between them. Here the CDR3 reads CASSYGGGSYEQYF. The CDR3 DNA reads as TGTGCCAGCAGTTACGGGGGCGGATCCTACGAGCAGTACTTC.

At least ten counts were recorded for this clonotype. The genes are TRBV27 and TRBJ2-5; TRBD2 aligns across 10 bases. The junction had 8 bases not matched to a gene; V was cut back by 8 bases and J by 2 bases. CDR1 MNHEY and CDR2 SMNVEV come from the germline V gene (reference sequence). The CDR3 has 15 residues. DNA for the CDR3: TGTGCCAGCGCCACTAGCGGGACTTTTCAAGAGACCCAGTACTTC. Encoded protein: CASATSGTFQETQYF.

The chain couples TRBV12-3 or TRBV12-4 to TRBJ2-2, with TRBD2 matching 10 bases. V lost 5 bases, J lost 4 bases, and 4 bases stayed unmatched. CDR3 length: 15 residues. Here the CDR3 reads CASSRTSGGTGELFF. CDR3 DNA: TGTGCCAGCAGTCGGACTAGCGGAGGCACCGGGGAGCTGTTTTTT.

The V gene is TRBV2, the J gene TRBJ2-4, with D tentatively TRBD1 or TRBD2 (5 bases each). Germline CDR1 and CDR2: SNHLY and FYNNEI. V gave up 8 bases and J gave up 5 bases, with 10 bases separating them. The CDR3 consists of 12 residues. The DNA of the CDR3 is TGTGCCAGCGGGGGTCCCGAAAACATTCAGTACTTC. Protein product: CASGGPENIQYF.

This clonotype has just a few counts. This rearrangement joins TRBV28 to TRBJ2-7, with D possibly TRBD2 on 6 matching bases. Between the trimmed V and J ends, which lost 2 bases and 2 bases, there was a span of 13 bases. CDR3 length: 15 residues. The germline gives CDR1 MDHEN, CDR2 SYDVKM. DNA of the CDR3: TGTGCCAGCAGTTTACCTGGCGGGGCCACCTACGAGCAGTACTTC. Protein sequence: CASSLPGGATYEQYF.

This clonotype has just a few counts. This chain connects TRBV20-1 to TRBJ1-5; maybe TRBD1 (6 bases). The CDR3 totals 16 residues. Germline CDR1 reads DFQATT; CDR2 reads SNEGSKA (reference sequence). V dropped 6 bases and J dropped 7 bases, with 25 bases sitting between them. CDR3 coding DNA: TGCAGTGCCAGAACCATCGGGGGCCTAGGGCGGCAGCCCCAGCATTTT. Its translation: CSARTIGGLGRQPQHF.

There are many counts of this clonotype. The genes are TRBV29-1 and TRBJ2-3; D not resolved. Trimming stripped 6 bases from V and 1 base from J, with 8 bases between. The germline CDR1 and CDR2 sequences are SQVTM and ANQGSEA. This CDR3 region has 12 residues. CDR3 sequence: CSVVDGTDTQYF. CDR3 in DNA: TGCAGCGTCGTTGACGGCACAGATACGCAGTATTTT.

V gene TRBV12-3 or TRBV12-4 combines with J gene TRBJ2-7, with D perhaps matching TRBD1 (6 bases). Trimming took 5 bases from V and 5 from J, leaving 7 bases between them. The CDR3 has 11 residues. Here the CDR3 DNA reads TGTGCCAGCAGTACAGGGAACGAGCAGTACTTC. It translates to CASSTGNEQYF.

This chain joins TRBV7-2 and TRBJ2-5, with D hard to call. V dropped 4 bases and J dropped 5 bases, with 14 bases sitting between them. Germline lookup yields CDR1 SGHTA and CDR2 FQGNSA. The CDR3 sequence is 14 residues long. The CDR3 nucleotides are TGTGCCAGCAGCTCCCGACAATACGGGGAGACCCAGTACTTC. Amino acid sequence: CASSSRQYGETQYF.

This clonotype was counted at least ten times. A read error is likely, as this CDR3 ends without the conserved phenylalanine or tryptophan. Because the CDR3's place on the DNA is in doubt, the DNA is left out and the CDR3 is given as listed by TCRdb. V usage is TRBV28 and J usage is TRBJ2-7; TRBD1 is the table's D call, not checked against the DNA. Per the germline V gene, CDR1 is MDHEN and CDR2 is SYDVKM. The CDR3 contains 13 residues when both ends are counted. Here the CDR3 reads CASSSNWGQGEVI.

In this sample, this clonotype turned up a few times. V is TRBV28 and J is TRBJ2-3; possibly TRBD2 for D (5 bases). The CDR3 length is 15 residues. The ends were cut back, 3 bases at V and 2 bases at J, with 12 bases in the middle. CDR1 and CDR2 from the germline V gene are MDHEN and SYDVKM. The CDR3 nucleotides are TGTGCCAGCAGTTTCCCAGCGGAGGACACAGATACGCAGTATTTT. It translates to CASSFPAEDTDTQYF.

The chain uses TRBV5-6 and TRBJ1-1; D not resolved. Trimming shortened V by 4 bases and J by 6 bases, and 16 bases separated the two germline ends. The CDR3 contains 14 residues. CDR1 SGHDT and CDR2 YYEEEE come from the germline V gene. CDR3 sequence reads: CASSLGTVPSEAFF. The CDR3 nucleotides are TGTGCCAGCAGCCTGGGAACAGTCCCATCTGAAGCTTTCTTT. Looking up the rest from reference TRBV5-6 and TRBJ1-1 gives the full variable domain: DAGVTQSPTHLIKTRGQQVTLRCSPKSGHDTVSWYQQALGQGPQFIFQYYEEEERQRGNFPDRFSGHQFPNYSSELNVNALLLGDSALYLCASSLGTVPSEAFFGQGTRLTVV.